The clone carrying this T cell receptor (beta chain) turned up a few times. As yet, its antigen is unknown. The sample contains more than one DNA sequence encoding this CDR3. With 8 bases removed from V and 2 bases from J, the gap between germline ends came to 9 bases. The CDR3 loop spans 12 amino acids. The germline V gene encodes CDR1 SGHTA and CDR2 FQGNSA. The source of the sample is a study of T cell responses to AZD1222 COVID-19 vaccine. The study, taken as a whole, reports: Per reports, nearly half of all spike-specific TCRs target regions that are unmutated in variants. Spike-wide vaccine-associated CD4 TCRs dominated at 160-218 and 743-854.

Sequencing was performed with immunoSEQ multiplex PCR; in TCRdb, only in-frame clones are kept and a portion is missing. The sample records roughly 100,000 clones, roughly 88% being singletons. The sequence was collected from an adult in good health. The starting material was peripheral blood, obtained on day 0 of AZD1222 vaccination. V gene TRBV7-2 combines with J gene TRBJ2-5, with a tentative D call TRBD2 (5 bases). CDR3 residues: CASARGQETQYF. The CDR3 DNA follows: TGTGCCAGCGCCCGGGGACAAGAGACCCAGTACTTC. The entire variable domain, with the rest obtained from reference TRBV7-2 and TRBJ2-5, is as follows: GAGVSQSPSNKVTEKGKDVELRCDPISGHTALYWYRQSLGQGLEFLIYFQGNSAPDKSGLPSDRFSAERTGGSVSTLTIQRTQQEDSAVYLCASARGQETQYFGPGTRLLVL.